This entry lists 19 T cell receptor beta chains sequenced from one sample in a study of pediatric ulcerative colitis. The rectum was sampled with one to two pinch biopsies at colonoscopy. Sequencing used immunoSEQ multiplex PCR; TCRdb keeps in-frame clones, though not all of them. The table lists tens of thousands of clones, roughly 70% of them singletons, with about 8.3% in the top ten. Source material: gut tissue. Every receptor here comes from a boy aged 5-17 years with severe ulcerative colitis.

This clone was observed once. The genes are TRBV21-1 and TRBJ2-7. TRBV21-1 is a pseudogene segment. The CDR3 sequence is 15 residues long. The CDR3 loop is CASSKGAARVYEQYF. The DNA for the CDR3 is TGTGCCAGCAGCAAAGGCGCAGCAAGGGTGTACGAGCAGTACTTC.

This sequence joins TRBV5-1 and TRBJ1-2, with D possibly matching TRBD1 (6 bases). This CDR3 contains 14 residues. Trimming stripped 1 base from V and 7 bases from J, with 14 bases between. Germline values: CDR1 SGHRS, CDR2 YFSETQ. CDR3 coding DNA: TGCGCCAGCAGCTTGACCGGGGGCCAGGGTGGCTACACCTTC. As protein: CASSLTGGQGGYTF.

The chain links TRBV6-6 to TRBJ2-1; 9 bases are a match to TRBD2. This CDR3 comprises 15 residues. CDR1 is MNHNY and CDR2 is SVGAGI in the germline V gene (reference sequence). The J segment lost 8 bases and the V segment lost 2 bases, leaving 7 bases of the junction unmatched. The CDR3: CASSYLAGRIDEQFF. The CDR3 DNA sequence: TGTGCCAGCAGTTACCTAGCGGGACGTATCGATGAGCAGTTCTTC.

This chain joins TRBV7-2 and TRBJ2-3; TRBD1 matches 7 bases. Trimming at V came to 2 bases and at J to 4 bases, leaving 18 bases not matched to a gene. Looked up from germline, CDR1 is SGHTA and CDR2 is FQGNSA. The CDR3 length is 19 residues. CDR3 coding DNA: TGTGCCAGCAGCTTACGGTTGGGCCAGGGGGTAAGAAGTTCAGATACGCAGTATTTT. This gives the protein CASSLRLGQGVRSSDTQYF.

The V call is TRBV6-5, the J call TRBJ2-5; D remains ambiguous. Per the germline V gene, CDR1 is MNHEY and CDR2 is SVGAGI. The CDR3 contains 16 residues. V shed 0 bases and J shed 5 bases, with 16 bases lying between them. The chain's CDR3 is CASSYSKQLGRETQYF. DNA of the CDR3: TGTGCCAGCAGTTACTCGAAGCAGCTGGGTCGGGAGACCCAGTACTTC.

The chain has TRBV19 and TRBJ1-1, with D possibly being TRBD1 (6 bases). The V and J ends lost 2 bases and 6 bases respectively, with 16 bases between them. The CDR3 has 15 amino acids. In germline, CDR1 is LNHDA, CDR2 SQIVND (reference sequence). CDR3 in DNA: TGTGCCAGTAGTATATCCCTACAGGGTCGGGCTGAAGCTTTCTTT. This codes for CASSISLQGRAEAFF.

The V and J genes are TRBV16 and TRBJ2-7; D unclear. The CDR3 totals 11 residues. Trimming left V 1 base short and J 5 bases short, with 3 bases between. In germline, CDR1 is KGHSY, CDR2 FQNENV. The CDR3 sequence: CASSQFNEQYF. In DNA form, the CDR3 reads TGTGCCAGCAGCCAATTTAACGAGCAGTACTTC.

The chain links TRBV5-4 to TRBJ2-1, with TRBD2 matching 14 bases. CDR3 length equals 15 residues. Germline CDR1 is SGHNT and CDR2 is YYREEE (reference sequence). Trimming cost V 7 bases and J 0 bases; bases outside gene matches: 0. This chain's CDR3 is CASGTSGSSYNEQFF. The CDR3 DNA follows: TGTGCCAGCGGGACTAGCGGGAGCTCCTACAATGAGCAGTTCTTC.

V and J are TRBV5-1 and TRBJ1-4, with D perhaps matching TRBD1 (5 bases). CDR1 and CDR2 (germline): SGHRS, YFSETQ. The CDR3 is made up of 16 amino acids. Between the trimmed V and J ends, which lost 4 bases and 3 bases, there was a span of 16 bases. CDR3 sequence reads: CASSPTTTGPNEKLFF. As DNA, the CDR3 is TGCGCCAGCAGCCCTACTACCACAGGACCTAATGAAAAACTGTTTTTT. The variable domain in full, completed from reference TRBV5-1 and TRBJ1-4, reads KAGVTQTPRYLIKTRGQQVTLSCSPISGHRSVSWYQQTPGQGLQFLFEYFSETQRNKGNFPGRFSGRQFSNSRSEMNVSTLELGDSALYLCASSPTTTGPNEKLFFGSGTQLSVL.

The chain links TRBV5-1 to TRBJ1-1; D is ambiguous. This CDR3 region has 14 residues. Trimming removed 4 bases from V and 0 bases from J, with 10 bases in between. The V gene's germline CDR1 is SGHRS and CDR2 YFSETQ. The CDR3 DNA is TGCGCCAGCAGCACGGACGGAATGAACACTGAAGCTTTCTTT. Protein sequence: CASSTDGMNTEAFF.

This chain joins TRBV14 and TRBJ1-1, with no clear D. V dropped 4 bases and J dropped 0 bases, with 12 bases sitting between them. The CDR3 sequence is 15 residues long. Germline V gene sequence: CDR1 SGHDN, CDR2 FVKESK. The CDR3 reads CASSRGAIMNTEAFF. The DNA of the CDR3 is TGTGCCAGCAGCCGTGGAGCTATTATGAACACTGAAGCTTTCTTT.

The J gene is TRBJ2-1, the V gene TRBV11-3, with 10 bases fitting TRBD2. V shed 3 bases and J 10 bases; nucleotides not matched to a gene: 9. Germline CDR1 SGHNT, CDR2 YENEEA. CDR3 length: 15 residues. Here the CDR3 reads CASSFRTSGTWEQFF. CDR3 nucleotide sequence: TGTGCCAGCAGCTTTCGGACTAGCGGAACGTGGGAGCAGTTCTTC.

Only a few counts were recorded for this clone. The V gene is TRBV6-1, the J gene TRBJ2-1; D not certain. Trimming cost V 10 bases and J 1 base, with 11 bases left between them. Germline V gene data show CDR1 as MNHNS and CDR2 as SASEGT. The CDR3 extends over 13 amino acids. The CDR3 DNA reads TGTGCCACCCGGGTCGGGTCCTACAATGAGCAGTTCTTC. Translated, it gives CATRVGSYNEQFF.

The chain employs TRBV5-6 and TRBJ2-1, with D perhaps TRBD1 (5 bases). This CDR3 has 15 residues. Per the germline V gene, CDR1 is SGHDT and CDR2 is YYEEEE. The germline V and J ends were trimmed by 2 bases and 6 bases, with 15 bases remaining between them. The CDR3 protein is CASSFKQKRGNEQFF. CDR3 nucleotide sequence: TGTGCCAGCAGCTTTAAGCAGAAAAGGGGCAATGAGCAGTTCTTC.

This chain joins TRBV27 and TRBJ2-1; tentative D call: TRBD1 (8 bases). V was shortened by 10 bases and J by 6 bases, with 16 bases between the two germline ends. CDR3 length: 13 amino acids. Germline lookup yields CDR1 MNHEY and CDR2 SMNVEV (reference sequence). CDR3 region: CATENRGGNEQFF. In DNA, the CDR3 is TGTGCCACCGAGAACAGGGGGGGCAATGAGCAGTTCTTC.

As regards this clone: In the same sample, other DNA sequences code for this CDR3. This rearrangement joins TRBV19 to TRBJ1-5; D is perhaps TRBD1 (6 bases). This CDR3 contains 14 residues. The ends were cut back, 4 bases at V and 3 bases at J, with 10 bases in the middle. Looked up from germline, CDR1 is LNHDA and CDR2 is SQIVND (reference sequence). CDR3 residues: CASSKDSPNQPQHF. DNA of the CDR3: TGTGCCAGTAGTAAGGACAGCCCCAATCAGCCCCAGCATTTT.

The rearrangement links TRBV6-1 to TRBJ2-7; D is unresolved. The CDR3 runs 11 residues. V was clipped by 2 bases and J by 7 bases, with 6 bases between them. The germline CDR1 and CDR2 sequences are MNHNS and SASEGT. CDR3 coding DNA: TGTGCCAGCAGTGAACTCTGGGAGCAGTACTTC. Amino acids: CASSELWEQYF.

This CDR3 is CASSQTGTLTYEQYF. DNA of the CDR3: TGTGCCAGCAGTCAAACCGGGACTCTTACCTACGAGCAGTACTTC. The genes are TRBV6-5 and TRBJ2-7; D may be TRBD2 (6 bases). V lost 5 bases and J lost 2, with 16 bases in between. The CDR3 runs 15 residues. Germline values: CDR1 MNHEY, CDR2 SVGAGI.

This clone was found a few times. V is TRBV7-2 and J is TRBJ1-1; the D gene is possibly TRBD1 (5 bases). The CDR3 consists of 13 residues. Trimming pared 1 base from V and 11 bases from J, leaving 14 bases between. Germline-derived CDR1 and CDR2 are SGHTA and FQGNSA. CDR3 in amino acids: CASSLGGSLAAFF. For the CDR3, the DNA is TGTGCCAGCAGCTTAGGGGGCTCTCTGGCCGCTTTCTTT.